The rows below give T cell receptor beta chains drawn from one sample of a study of CD8 T cells in ankylosing spondylitis. In TCRdb, the 5' RACE reads were re-called with MiXCR into one record per CDR3 protein. The sample consists of some 7,600 distinct CDR3 sequences, more than 8% of them appearing once. Specimen: blood, either unsorted or a sorted T cell fraction (not recorded which). These receptor sequences come from a male donor with ankylosing spondylitis or in good health (not recorded which). Both conserved end residues are part of each CDR3. Each record gives: V gene, D gene, clone size, CDR3 protein. A D gene is named only where the DNA matches it firmly. Rows may omit the clone size; those that give it use once, few, many or a size class.

V: TRBV9
D: TRBD1
size: few
CDR3: CASSPGGLREDEQFF

V: TRBV9
D: -
size: -
CDR3: CASSSGAGGTQYF

V: TRBV9
D: -
size: many
CDR3: CASSPPGGLNTEAFF

V: TRBV9
D: -
size: once
CDR3: CASSVGRWNTGELFF

V: TRBV9
D: TRBD1
size: few
CDR3: CASSVGQGVSSTDTQYF

V: TRBV9
D: TRBD2
size: many
CDR3: CASSGPGGGPRDTQYF

V: TRBV9
D: TRBD1
size: medium-sized
CDR3: CASSVDQGGSRPNTEAFF

V: TRBV7-5
D: -
size: -
CDR3: CISVPEVHPRDRGRTEAFF

V: TRBV9
D: -
size: many
CDR3: CASSVGDPNEQFF

V: TRBV9
D: -
size: -
CDR3: CAISVLYEENTIYF

V: TRBV9
D: -
size: few
CDR3: CASSETGTPSYNEQFF

V: TRBV9
D: TRBD1
size: -
CDR3: CASSGHGTGGETQYF

V: TRBV21-1
D: -
size: few
CDR3: CASSKAWDRGNLNEKLFF

V: TRBV9
D: TRBD2
size: medium-sized
CDR3: CASSVALAGFSNTGELFF

V: TRBV9
D: -
size: many
CDR3: CASSVEVGVRRETQYF

V: TRBV9
D: -
size: many
CDR3: CASSVVEARLGAADTQYF

V: TRBV9
D: TRBD1
size: few
CDR3: CASRGQVNTGELFF

V: TRBV9
D: TRBD1
size: many
CDR3: CASSPLTGAEAFF

V: TRBV9
D: -
size: -
CDR3: CASSVAGAGMDTQYF

V: TRBV9
D: -
size: medium-sized
CDR3: CASSATSLAREDGYTF

V: TRBV9
D: -
size: few
CDR3: CASSLQFTASNTGELFF

V: TRBV9
D: TRBD2
size: many
CDR3: CASSVAPSGSTDTQYF

V: TRBV9
D: TRBD1
size: -
CDR3: CASSPSNPGTGKGYTF

V: TRBV9
D: -
size: medium-sized
CDR3: CASSSYSGSQYF

V: TRBV21-1
D: -
size: many
CDR3: CASSSPRRTERNTEAFF

V: TRBV9
D: -
size: few
CDR3: CASSVGTNQPQHF

V: TRBV9
D: -
size: medium-sized
CDR3: CASSVVQVPNTEAFF

V: TRBV9
D: -
size: many
CDR3: CASSPWGGEQDTQYF

V: TRBV9
D: -
size: medium-sized
CDR3: CASSVEADNQPQHF

V: TRBV9
D: TRBD2
size: medium-sized
CDR3: CASSVDLAGVRTDTQYF

V: TRBV9
D: TRBD2
size: few
CDR3: CASSVGLAGARETQYF

V: TRBV9
D: -
size: -
CDR3: CASSDNRASSTDTQYF

V: TRBV9
D: -
size: many
CDR3: CASSVTGGEIYGYTF

V: TRBV9
D: TRBD2
size: -
CDR3: CASSVSGVGGELFF

V: TRBV9
D: -
size: medium-sized
CDR3: CASSPPRGRSYNEQFF

V: TRBV9
D: -
size: many
CDR3: CASSAEGTDTQYF

V: TRBV9
D: TRBD2
size: -
CDR3: CASSVTGWTSGSGPPDTQYF

V: TRBV9
D: -
size: few
CDR3: CASSVDSSSYNEQFF

V: TRBV9
D: TRBD2
size: many
CDR3: CASSPTGTNTDTQYF

V: TRBV9
D: TRBD1
size: many
CDR3: CASSAGGFGANVLTF

V: TRBV9
D: -
size: many
CDR3: CASNGPSGHNEQFF

V: TRBV9
D: TRBD2
size: many
CDR3: CASSGGGHYNEQFF

V: TRBV9
D: -
size: medium-sized
CDR3: CASSGTANMNTEAFF

V: TRBV7-6
D: -
size: medium-sized
CDR3: CASSPILTVAGNTIYF